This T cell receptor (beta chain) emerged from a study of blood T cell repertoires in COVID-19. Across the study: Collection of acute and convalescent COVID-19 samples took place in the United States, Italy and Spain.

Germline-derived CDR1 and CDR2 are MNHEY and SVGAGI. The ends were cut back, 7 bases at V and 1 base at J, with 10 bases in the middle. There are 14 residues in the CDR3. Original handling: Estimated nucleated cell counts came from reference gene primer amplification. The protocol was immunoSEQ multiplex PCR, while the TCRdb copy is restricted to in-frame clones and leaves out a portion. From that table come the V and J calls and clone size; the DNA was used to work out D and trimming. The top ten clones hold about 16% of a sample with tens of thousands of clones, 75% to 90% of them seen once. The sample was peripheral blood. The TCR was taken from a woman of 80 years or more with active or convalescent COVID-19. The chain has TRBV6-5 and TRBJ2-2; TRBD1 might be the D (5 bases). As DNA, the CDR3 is TGTGCCAGCATACCAGGGATGAACACCGGGGAGCTGTTTTTT. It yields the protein CASIPGMNTGELFF.